A single sample is the source of the 16 T cell receptor beta chains below, sequenced in a study of cytomegalovirus exposure and HLA in healthy donors. The PCR was carried out with 60 Vbeta primers and 13 Jbeta primers. Libraries were prepared by immunoSEQ multiplex PCR; TCRdb keeps only in-frame clonotypes and omits some of them. The sample lists 40,000 to 60,000 clones; 65% to 80% were seen once. Input material: PBMCs. These receptors all come from a woman aged 45-65 years in good health and CMV-seronegative.

The CDR3 region has the DNA TGTGCCAGCACGAGACTAGCGGGGCGTTACGAGCAGTACTTC. This codes for CASTRLAGRYEQYF. V and J are TRBV6-5 and TRBJ2-7; 11 bases match TRBD2. Losses at the gene ends were 7 bases for V and 4 bases for J; bases not matched to a gene: 6. Per the germline V gene, CDR1 is MNHEY and CDR2 is SVGAGI. This CDR3 is built from 14 residues.

The chain combines TRBV11-2 with TRBJ2-7, with 9 bases matching TRBD2. V lost 4 bases and J lost 2; bases outside the gene matches: 6. The CDR3 runs to 15 residues. Germline V gene sequence: CDR1 SGHAT, CDR2 FQNNGV. CDR3 DNA: TGTGCCAGCAGCTGGGCCGGGACTAGCACCTACGAGCAGTACTTC. The encoded protein is CASSWAGTSTYEQYF.

This chain uses TRBV11-1 with TRBJ1-2, with D possibly TRBD1 on 5 matching bases. The V and J ends lost 2 bases and 4 bases respectively, with 8 bases between them. From germline, CDR1 is SGHAT and CDR2 FQDESV (reference sequence). CDR3 size: 13 residues. The CDR3: CASSLTGSYGYTF. CDR3 sequence (DNA): TGTGCCAGCAGCTTAACAGGATCCTATGGCTACACCTTC. Complete variable domain (other parts from reference TRBV11-1 and TRBJ1-2): EAEVAQSPRYKITEKSQAVAFWCDPISGHATLYWYRQILGQGPELLVQFQDESVVDDSQLPKDRFSAERLKGVDSTLKIQPAELGDSAMYLCASSLTGSYGYTFGSGTRLTVV.

CDR3 sequence (DNA): TGTGCCAGCGGCGGGCCCTACAATGAGCAGTTCTTC. It translates to CASGGPYNEQFF. J is TRBJ2-1 and V is TRBV28, with D possibly matching TRBD2 (5 bases). The V and J ends lost 8 bases and 2 bases respectively, with 7 bases between them. The CDR3 totals 12 residues. Germline CDR1 and CDR2: MDHEN and SYDVKM.

J is TRBJ2-3 and V is TRBV4-1, with D unresolved. Per the germline V gene, CDR1 is MGHRA and CDR2 is YSYEKL. The CDR3 is 15 amino acids. V was clipped by 0 bases and J by 2 bases, with 9 bases between them. CDR3 sequence: CASSQDHYPTDTQYF. CDR3 coding DNA: TGCGCCAGCAGCCAAGACCACTATCCCACAGATACGCAGTATTTT.

J is TRBJ2-7 and V is TRBV4-2, with no clear D. This CDR3 comprises 13 residues. Trimming took 3 bases from V and 7 from J, leaving 13 bases between them. The germline V gene has CDR1 LGHNA and CDR2 YNFKEQ. DNA of the CDR3: TGTGCCAGCAGCCAGGCGGCCCCAAAGGAGCAGTACTTC. Translating gives CASSQAAPKEQYF.

In its sample, this clone was seen a few times. This rearrangement joins TRBV6-5 to TRBJ1-1, with D perhaps matching TRBD1 (6 bases). This CDR3 contains 14 residues. Trimming stripped 2 bases from V and 1 base from J, with 8 bases between. CDR1 MNHEY and CDR2 SVGAGI come from the germline V gene. The chain's CDR3 is CASSYQTGNTEAFF. In nucleotides, the CDR3 is TGTGCCAGCAGTTACCAGACAGGGAACACTGAAGCTTTCTTT.

The V call is TRBV7-2, the J call TRBJ2-1, with 10 bases that match TRBD1. Unmatched junction bases numbered 4, after V lost 6 bases and J lost 5 bases. This CDR3 comprises 14 residues. The germline gives CDR1 SGHTA, CDR2 FQGNSA. The CDR3 spells CASRRTGGDNEQFF. The CDR3 bases are TGTGCCAGCAGAAGGACAGGGGGTGACAATGAGCAGTTCTTC. Full variable domain (outside the CDR3, taken from reference TRBV7-2 and TRBJ2-1): GAGVSQSPSNKVTEKGKDVELRCDPISGHTALYWYRQSLGQGLEFLIYFQGNSAPDKSGLPSDRFSAERTGGSVSTLTIQRTQQEDSAVYLCASRRTGGDNEQFFGPGTRLTVL.

The rearrangement links TRBV28 to TRBJ2-3; TRBD2 might be the D (5 bases). This CDR3 has 13 residues. V lost 5 bases and J lost 5, with 11 bases in between. CDR1 and CDR2 from the germline V gene are MDHEN and SYDVKM. The chain's CDR3 is CASSPADGDTQYF. The CDR3 nucleotides read TGTGCCAGCAGTCCAGCGGACGGAGATACGCAGTATTTT.

This clone was found once. The CDR3 loop reads CASSLVAGYEQYF. CDR3 coding DNA: TGCGCCAGCAGCTTGGTAGCGGGTTACGAGCAGTACTTC. The chain recombines TRBV5-1 with TRBJ2-7; TRBD2 aligns across 7 bases. The trim removed 0 bases at V and 4 bases at J, leaving 1 base unmatched. Germline V gene sequence: CDR1 SGHRS, CDR2 YFSETQ. The CDR3 loop spans 13 amino acids.

The chain links TRBV6-5 to TRBJ1-1, with TRBD1 as a possible D gene (5 bases). Germline loops: CDR1 MNHEY, CDR2 SVGAGI. Between the trimmed V and J ends, which lost 6 bases and 3 bases, there was a span of 11 bases. The CDR3 runs to 13 residues. The CDR3 reads CASRWGEDTEAFF. DNA for the CDR3: TGTGCCAGCAGGTGGGGGGAGGACACTGAAGCTTTCTTT.

J is TRBJ1-6 and V is TRBV4-3; D ambiguous. CDR3 length: 16 amino acids. Germline V gene sequence: CDR1 LGHNA, CDR2 YSLEER. V lost 0 bases to trimming and J lost 7 bases, with 13 bases between them. As DNA, the CDR3 is TGCGCCAGCAGCCAAGAAGCTCACGAGCGGAATTCACCCCTCCACTTT. This translates into CASSQEAHERNSPLHF.

J is TRBJ2-1 and V is TRBV18, with TRBD2 matching 8 bases. The CDR3 has 16 residues. Germline trimming cut 3 bases from V and 0 bases from J; bases unmatched to any gene: 4. The germline gives CDR1 KGHSH, CDR2 LQKENI. CDR3 region: CASSPLSGISYNEQFF. The CDR3 nucleotides are TGTGCCAGCTCACCCCTTAGCGGGATCTCCTACAATGAGCAGTTCTTC.

This chain links TRBV7-2 with TRBJ1-5; a weak D match, TRBD1 (6 bases). Trimming pared 5 bases from V and 7 bases from J, leaving 15 bases between. CDR3 size: 14 residues. Looked up from germline, CDR1 is SGHTA and CDR2 is FQGNSA. CDR3 nucleotides: TGTGCCAGCAGCCTGACAGGAGTAGGACAGCCCCAGCATTTT. Translation gives CASSLTGVGQPQHF.

This clone appeared a few times. J is TRBJ1-5 and V is TRBV6-5, with D possibly TRBD1 on 5 matching bases. The CDR3 sequence is 14 residues long. The V gene lost 4 bases and the J gene lost 1 base, with 8 bases spanning the gap. Germline V CDR1 and CDR2: MNHEY, SVGAGI. DNA of the CDR3: TGTGCCAGCAGTTTCCAGGGAAGCAATCAGCCCCAGCATTTT. This sequence encodes CASSFQGSNQPQHF.

The rearrangement links TRBV9 to TRBJ1-2; D gene ambiguous. The CDR3 contains 14 residues. V lost 4 bases, J lost 0 bases, and 10 bases lay in between. CDR1 is SGDLS, CDR2 YYNGEE, per germline. CDR3 nucleotides: TGTGCCAGCAGCTCCGAAGGAGCTAACTATGGCTACACCTTC. It yields the protein CASSSEGANYGYTF.